This TCR beta chain derives from a study of regulatory T cells in long-lasting Graves disease. The time point denotes: persistent/refractory GD, antithyroid drugs over 5 years with positive TRAb. After RNA was extracted from PBMCs, the TCR library was made from it. Trimming removed 6 bases from V and 2 bases from J, with 14 bases in between. Per the germline V gene, CDR1 is MDHEN and CDR2 is SYDVKM. The CDR3 length is 14 residues. The TCR beta library used iRepertoire HTBI primers with Arm-PCR amplification of CDR3. TCRdb fed the multiplex PCR reads into MiXCR, producing one record per CDR3 protein. The sample lists over 350,000 distinct CDR3 sequences; around 20% were seen once. To note about this clonotype: This may arise from a read error, as a much more abundant clone is one base away.

The chain combines TRBV28 with TRBJ2-7; D not resolved. This TCR was sampled from a female donor with Graves disease. Sequencing used peripheral blood mononuclear cells (PBMCs), obtained when the disease was refractory, from a patient treated with antithyroid drugs. The CDR3 sequence: CASSPQTLPYEQYF. CDR3 DNA sequence: TGTGCCAGCAGCCCCCAGACCCTTCCCTACGAGCAGTACTTC. The whole variable domain, remainder taken from reference TRBV28 and TRBJ2-7, is DVKVTQSSRYLVKRTGEKVFLECVQDMDHENMFWYRQDPGLGLRLIYFSYDVKMKEKGDIPEGYSVSREKKERFSLILESASTNQTSMYLCASSPQTLPYEQYFGPGTRLTVT.